The clone carrying this TCR beta chain was seen ten or more times. What it binds is unknown. This entry belongs to a study of regulatory T cells in long-lasting Graves disease. Study-level information: Recently diagnosed Graves' patients had received antithyroid drugs for under 3 months.

Broader study findings: More public clonotypes were shared by persistent patients (around 2,600) than by new patients (about 970).

Specified time point: newly diagnosed GD, antithyroid drugs for less than 3 months. Scientists built the TCR library using RNA that was extracted from PBMCs. Clinicians diagnosed Graves' disease using American Thyroid Association guidelines. CDR3-region Arm-PCR and iRepertoire HTBI primers produced the TCR beta libraries. In the authors' methods: Samples revealed 62 TRBV and roughly 15 TRBJ segments. TCRdb reanalysed the multiplex PCR reads using MiXCR and keeps one entry per CDR3 protein. None of the V and J calls come from the authors' own analysis; TCRdb made them. The top ten hold approximately 24% of the sample, which has approximately 250,000 distinct CDR3 sequences, 15% to 20% seen once. The V and J ends lost 2 bases and 10 bases respectively, with 13 bases between them. The CDR3 is 14 amino acids. From germline, CDR1 is SGHRS and CDR2 YFSETQ.

The chain links TRBV5-1 to TRBJ1-6; D is unresolved. This TCR came from a female donor with Graves disease. Material: peripheral blood mononuclear cells (PBMCs), obtained at new diagnosis, from a patient treated with antithyroid drugs. The DNA for the CDR3 is TGCGCCAGCAGCTTCGGGGAGGATGACTCACCCCTCCACTTT. Protein: CASSFGEDDSPLHF.